The subject of this entry is one T cell receptor (beta chain). Its antigen is not identified. The data were taken from a study of CD8+ T cells in alopecia areata. Study-level background: Tofacitinib ran for 6 to 18 months before 6 months off drug.

After isolation, RNA underwent reverse transcription to generate cDNA as the sequencing template. The assay was immunoSEQ multiplex PCR, and TCRdb's table has in-frame clones only and misses some. The sample consists of 270,000 or so clones, nearly 60% of them appearing once. This CDR3 has 14 residues. Germline V gives CDR1 SGHRS, CDR2 YFSETQ. Trimming left V 7 bases short and J 6 bases short, with 19 bases between. Treatment here: oral pan-JAK inhibitor, 5-10 mg twice daily. Collected material from alopecia areata patients comprised lesional scalp punch biopsies and peripheral blood. Study-level results: Tofacitinib delivered significant drops in scalp clonality and in expanded CD8+ clones among the top 100. Scalp and blood retained many expanded lesional clones during tofacitinib.

The chain joins TRBV5-1 to TRBJ1-2; tentatively, D is TRBD1 (5 bases). The material sequenced was CD4+ T cells sorted from blood, taken at week 24, from a patient treated with tofacitinib. The origin of this receptor is a human donor with alopecia areata. CDR3 loop: CASSTAGSPDGYTF. CDR3 DNA sequence: TGCGCCAGCTCGACGGCAGGGAGTCCGGATGGCTACACCTTC.